What follows describes a single TCR beta chain. Its antigen is not yet known. No per-base quality is available; no much larger clone lies one base away. Using the deep immunoSEQ assay, multiplex PCR amplified TCR CDR3 regions from genomic DNA. Extracted genomic DNA from each cell subset was spread evenly across all wells of several immunoSEQ 96-well plates, with each plate serving as a replicate. For sorted subsets, approximately 0.2 ug of genomic DNA, equivalent to some 30,000 T cell genomes, went into each replicate PCR. Purified libraries were quantified with a Qubit 3.0 fluorometer, sized on a Bioanalyzer 2100, and re-quantified with the KAPA Library Quantification kit. Each immunoSEQ 96-well plate was sequenced on its own single-read 150-cycle Illumina NextSeq 550 flow cell. The paper's data handling went like this. The immunoSEQ output contained only junctional sequences without quality scores, so filtering could not match that applied to full-length reads. Sequences were annotated with PyIR, a Python wrapper for IgBLAST v1.9, using IMGT germline references to assign V/J genes and CDR3. Any read was removed if the V/J assignment was weak (E-value above 1e-6), the CDR3 was missing, or the read contained stop codons, out-of-frame junctions, or ambiguous translated residues. V3J clonotypes were defined as sequences sharing an identical inferred V gene, J gene, and CDR3 amino acid sequence. Percentage overlap between repertoires was computed as shared unique clonotypes divided by the size of the smaller repertoire. Three approaches were used to assess repertoire richness: RTK rarefaction, the Chao1 estimator, and Recon v2.1 estimates of unobserved clonotypes. Generation probabilities were computed with OLGA for all TCRbeta clonotypes obtained by the gDNA method from a handful of donors. TCRdb took over this immuneACCESS table, retaining in-frame rearrangements with V and J assigned. Such tables are incomplete; in checked studies, under half of the missing clones stem from an unresolved V gene, and the remainder is unexplained. V and J calls plus clone size are reproduced from that table; the DNA served to infer D and trimming. This sample has 1.4 million or so clones in its table, and approximately 98.5% of those were observed once. Over 0.3% of the sample is held by the ten biggest clonotypes.

Healthy HIV-negative adults with no recently reported acute infections or vaccinations were included as donors. Every donor was a Caucasian adult residing in Nashville, Tennessee, USA. CD4+ T cells were enriched through magnetic negative selection, after which naive cells were positively selected on CD45RA and the remaining negative fraction served as the memory subset. After blood collection by leukapheresis, PBMCs were isolated using Ficoll-Histopaque density gradient centrifugation and then cryopreserved in the vapor phase of liquid nitrogen. Analytical flow cytometry was used to check the purity and quantity of each magnetically sorted T cell population. Genomic DNA was isolated from each sorted fraction and quantified by UV absorbance on a Nanodrop 2000c. V is clipped by 9 bases and J by 5 bases, and the sequence between their germline boundaries is 22 bases long. CDR1 and CDR2 were assigned from the germline V gene as MNHNS and SASEGT. CDR3 length: 15 amino acids, cysteine to phenylalanine. Just the 45-base CDR3 DNA is kept, in frame starting at base 1.

This specimen comes from a study of shared clonotypes between healthy human individuals (dated by TCRdb to 2018 to 2020). A note on the overall study: The cohort comprised a couple of women and a few men aged 18 to 49 years. Per donor, three plates each were used for CD4 naive and CD4 memory, two for CD8 naive, and one for CD8 memory. The study deeply sequenced blood TCR repertoires of five healthy adults to estimate repertoire size and the extent of clonotype sharing between individuals. Libraries were prepared and TCR repertoires were sequenced by different laboratories using diverse techniques, in order to increase sequencing depth and limit assay-specific biases. Each donor's leukapheresis produced roughly between roughly 0.85 and 9 billion PBMCs. Broader findings and caveats from the paper: Naive subsets generally had larger estimated clonotype richness than memory subsets did. Pairwise subsampling indicated that sequencing depth was expected to affect the degree of clonotype sharing among donors. The small number of donors limited the genetic and exposure-history diversity represented. Only blood was sampled, and tissue TCR repertoires likely differ from those in blood. Approximately 5% of naive CD4, 3.5% of naive CD8, roughly 2.5% of memory CD4, and 0.4% of memory CD8 clonotypes were shared across several donors. Incomplete sequencing was indicated by rarefaction of sorted-subset datasets, despite the large sequencing depth. Compared with non-shared clonotypes, clonotypes shared by all four sorted-subset donors had higher generation probabilities.

The specimen was naive CD4+ T cells sorted from blood. Sample cell subset or site, as interpreted from the label and publication: CD45RA+ positively selected. The chain was built from TRBV6-1 and TRBJ1-1, with the D gene uncertain. The clonotype originates from a man aged 25-45 years in good health. The CDR3 is CASLWGFRLETEAFF. Read as DNA, the sequence is TGTGCCAGTTTATGGGGATTCCGATTGGAGACTGAAGCTTTCTTT.